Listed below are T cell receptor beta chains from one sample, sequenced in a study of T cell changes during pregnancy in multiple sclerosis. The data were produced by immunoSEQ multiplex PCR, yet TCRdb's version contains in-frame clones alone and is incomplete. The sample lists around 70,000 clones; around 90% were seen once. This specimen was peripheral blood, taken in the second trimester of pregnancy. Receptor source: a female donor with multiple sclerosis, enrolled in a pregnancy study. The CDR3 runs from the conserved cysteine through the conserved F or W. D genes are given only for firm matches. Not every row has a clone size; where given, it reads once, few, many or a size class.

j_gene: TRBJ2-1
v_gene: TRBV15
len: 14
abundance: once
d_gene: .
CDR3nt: TGTGCCACCAGGCGGGACTCCTCCTACAATGAGCAGTTCTTC
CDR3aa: CATRRDSSYNEQFF

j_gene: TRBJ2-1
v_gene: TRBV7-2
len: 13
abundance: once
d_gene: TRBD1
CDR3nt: TGTGCCAGCAGCCGAACAGGGGGCTCTGAGCAGTTCTTC
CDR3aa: CASSRTGGSEQFF

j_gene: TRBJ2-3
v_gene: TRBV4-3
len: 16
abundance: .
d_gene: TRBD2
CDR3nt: TGCGCCAGCAGCCAAGAGATGGGCGGGGGTGCAGATACGCAGTATTTT
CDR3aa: CASSQEMGGGADTQYF

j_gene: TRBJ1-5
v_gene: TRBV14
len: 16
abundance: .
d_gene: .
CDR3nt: TGTGCCAGCAGCCAAAGGGGGGGGGCAGGGAATCAGCCCCAGCATTTT
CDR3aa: CASSQRGGAGNQPQHF

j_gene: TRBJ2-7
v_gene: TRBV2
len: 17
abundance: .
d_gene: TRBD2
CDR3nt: TGTGCCAGCAGAAGGACTAGCGGGAGGTCGAGCTCCTACGAGCAGTACTTC
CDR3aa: CASRRTSGRSSSYEQYF

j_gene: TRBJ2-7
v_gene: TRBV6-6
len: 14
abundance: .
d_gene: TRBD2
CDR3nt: TGTGCCAGCACCGCAAGCGGGAGGTCCTACGAGCAGTACTTC
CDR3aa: CASTASGRSYEQYF

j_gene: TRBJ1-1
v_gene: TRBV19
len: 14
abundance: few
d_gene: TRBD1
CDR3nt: TGTGCCAGTAGTGCCGAGGGGGCTAGGACTGAAGCTTTCTTT
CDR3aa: CASSAEGARTEAFF

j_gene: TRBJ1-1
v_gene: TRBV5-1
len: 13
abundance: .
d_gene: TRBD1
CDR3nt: TGCGCCAGCAGGAGGGACAGGGACACTGAAGCTTTCTTT
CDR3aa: CASRRDRDTEAFF

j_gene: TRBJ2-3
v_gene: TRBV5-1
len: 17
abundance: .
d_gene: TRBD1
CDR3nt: TGCGCCAGCAGCTTGGGGGCAACAGGGGTTGAGACAGATACGCAGTATTTT
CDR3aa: CASSLGATGVETDTQYF

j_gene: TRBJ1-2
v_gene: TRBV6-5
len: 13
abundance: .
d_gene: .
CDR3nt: TGTGCCAGCAGATATGGACAGTACTATGGCTACACCTTC
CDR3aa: CASRYGQYYGYTF

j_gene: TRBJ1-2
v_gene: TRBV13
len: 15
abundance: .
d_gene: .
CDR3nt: TGTGCCAGCACCCTATCTGAAACAGTTGGCTATGGCTACACCTTC
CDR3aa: CASTLSETVGYGYTF

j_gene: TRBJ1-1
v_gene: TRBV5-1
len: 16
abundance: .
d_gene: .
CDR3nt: TGCGCCAGCAGCTCGGGTTCCGGGTGGATGAACACTGAAGCTTTCTTT
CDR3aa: CASSSGSGWMNTEAFF

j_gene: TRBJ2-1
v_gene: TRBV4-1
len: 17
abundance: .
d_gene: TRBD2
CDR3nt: TGCGCCAGCAGCCAAGAACGTCTAGCGGGAGCGTACAATGAGCAGTTCTTC
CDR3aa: CASSQERLAGAYNEQFF

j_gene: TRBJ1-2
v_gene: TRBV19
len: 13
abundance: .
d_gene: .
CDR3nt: TGTGCCAGTAGTACCCCCCAGGGTAATGGCTACACCTTC
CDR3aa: CASSTPQGNGYTF

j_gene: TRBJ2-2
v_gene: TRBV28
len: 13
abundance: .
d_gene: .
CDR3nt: TGTGCCAGCAGATCAGGGAACACCGGGGAGCTGTTTTTT
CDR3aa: CASRSGNTGELFF

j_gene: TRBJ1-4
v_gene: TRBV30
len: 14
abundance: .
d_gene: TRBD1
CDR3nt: TGTGCCTGGAGGGCCGGGACAGGGTATGAAAAACTGTTTTTT
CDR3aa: CAWRAGTGYEKLFF

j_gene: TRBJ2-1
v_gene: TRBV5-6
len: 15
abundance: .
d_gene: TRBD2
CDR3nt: TGTGCCAGCAGCTTCCCTAGCGGGGTGAGGAATGAGCAGTTCTTC
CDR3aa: CASSFPSGVRNEQFF

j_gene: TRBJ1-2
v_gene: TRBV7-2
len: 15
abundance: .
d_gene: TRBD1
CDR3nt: TGTGCCAGCAGCTTAGGCGGACAGGGGGCTGGTGGCTACACCTTC
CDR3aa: CASSLGGQGAGGYTF

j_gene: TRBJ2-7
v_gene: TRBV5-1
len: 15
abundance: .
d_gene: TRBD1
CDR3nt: TGCGCCAGCAGCCATAAAACAGGGGGACTGTACGAGCAGTACTTC
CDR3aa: CASSHKTGGLYEQYF

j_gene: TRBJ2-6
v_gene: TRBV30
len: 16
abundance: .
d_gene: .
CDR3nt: TGTGCCTGGAGGGGTGCAGGGGCGGGTGGGGCCAACGTCCTGACTTTC
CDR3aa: CAWRGAGAGGANVLTF

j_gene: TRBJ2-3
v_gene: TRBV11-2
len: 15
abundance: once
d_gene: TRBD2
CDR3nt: TGTGCCAGCAGCCGAAGCGGGGGACCCACAGATACGCAGTATTTT
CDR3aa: CASSRSGGPTDTQYF

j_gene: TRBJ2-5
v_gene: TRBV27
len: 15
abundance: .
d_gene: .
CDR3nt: TGTGCCAGCAGAGCCTACCCATTAGGGGGAGAGACCCAGTACTTC
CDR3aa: CASRAYPLGGETQYF

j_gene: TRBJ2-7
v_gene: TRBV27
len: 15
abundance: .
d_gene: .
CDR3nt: TGTGCCAGCAGCCATGGGGGGGGCTCGTCCTACGAGCAGTACTTC
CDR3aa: CASSHGGGSSYEQYF

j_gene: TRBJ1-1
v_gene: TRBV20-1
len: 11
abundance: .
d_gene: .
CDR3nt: TGCAGTGCTAGTCAGAACACTGAAGCTTTCTTT
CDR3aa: CSASQNTEAFF

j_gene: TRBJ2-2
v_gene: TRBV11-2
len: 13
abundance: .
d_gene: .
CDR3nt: TGTGCCAGCAGATCGACAGAGCTGAGGGAGCTGTTTTTT
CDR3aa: CASRSTELRELFF

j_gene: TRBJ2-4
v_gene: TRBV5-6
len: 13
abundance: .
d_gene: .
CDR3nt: TGTGCCAGCAGCCCCCACGGACAGCACATTCAGTACTTC
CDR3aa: CASSPHGQHIQYF

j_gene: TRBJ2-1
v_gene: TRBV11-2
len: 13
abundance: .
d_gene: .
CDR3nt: TGTGCCAGCAGCCCTGGCGGACTCTATGAGCAGTTCTTC
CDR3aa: CASSPGGLYEQFF

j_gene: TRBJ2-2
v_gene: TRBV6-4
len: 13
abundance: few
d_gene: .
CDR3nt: TGTGCCAGCAGTGGACAGAACACCGGGGAGCTGTTTTTT
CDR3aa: CASSGQNTGELFF

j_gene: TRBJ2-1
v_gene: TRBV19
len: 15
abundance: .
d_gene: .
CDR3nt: TGTGCCAGTACCCCGATAGCAAGCTCCTACAATGAGCAGTTCTTC
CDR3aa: CASTPIASSYNEQFF

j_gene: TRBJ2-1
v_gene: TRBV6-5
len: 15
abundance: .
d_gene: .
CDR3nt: TGTGCCAGCAGTCCGCACGGGACATTGATACGAGAGCAGTTCTTC
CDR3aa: CASSPHGTLIREQFF

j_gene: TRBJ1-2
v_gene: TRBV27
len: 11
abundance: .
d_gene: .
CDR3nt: TGTGCCAGCTTCCAGGGGTTGCTTGGCACCTTC
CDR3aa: CASFQGLLGTF

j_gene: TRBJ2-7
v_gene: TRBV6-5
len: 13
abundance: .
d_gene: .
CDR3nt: TGTGCCAGTGTGGGCCCCATAGTGTCCGAGCAGTACTTC
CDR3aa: CASVGPIVSEQYF

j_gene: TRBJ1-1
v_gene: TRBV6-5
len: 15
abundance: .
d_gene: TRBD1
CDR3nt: TGTGCCAGCACTGTACAGGGGTCTCTGAACACTGAAGCTTTCTTT
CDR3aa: CASTVQGSLNTEAFF

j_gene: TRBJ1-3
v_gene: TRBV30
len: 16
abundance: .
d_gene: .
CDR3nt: TGTGCCTGGAGAAGACAGCCCGGAAGCTCTGGAAACACCATATATTTT
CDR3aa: CAWRRQPGSSGNTIYF

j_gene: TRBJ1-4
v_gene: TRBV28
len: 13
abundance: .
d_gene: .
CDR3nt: TGTGCCAGTTTAGGGGTGGGTGGAGAAAAACTGTTTTTT
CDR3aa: CASLGVGGEKLFF

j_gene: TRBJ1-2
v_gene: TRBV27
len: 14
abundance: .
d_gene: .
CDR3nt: TGTGCCAGCAGTTTAGGGGGGGCTGCCTATGGCTACACCTTC
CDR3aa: CASSLGGAAYGYTF

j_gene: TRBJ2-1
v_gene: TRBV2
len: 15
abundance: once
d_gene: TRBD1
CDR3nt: TGTGCCAGCAGGAGGGGGCCAGGGGGCTACAATGAGCAGTTCTTC
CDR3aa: CASRRGPGGYNEQFF

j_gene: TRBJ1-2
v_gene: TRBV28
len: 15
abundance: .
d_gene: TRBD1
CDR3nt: TGTGCCAGCAGTTTAGGGGGACAGCTCACTTATGGCTACACCTTC
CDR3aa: CASSLGGQLTYGYTF

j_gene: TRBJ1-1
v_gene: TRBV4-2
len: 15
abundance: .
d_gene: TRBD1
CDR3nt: TGTGCCAGCAGCCCCCTGACAGGGACGGGCACTGAAGCTTTCTTT
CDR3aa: CASSPLTGTGTEAFF

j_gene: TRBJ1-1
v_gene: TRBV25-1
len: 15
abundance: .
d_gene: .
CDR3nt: TGTGCCAGCAGTGAATCTCCTTTTAAGAACACTGAAGCTTTCTTT
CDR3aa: CASSESPFKNTEAFF

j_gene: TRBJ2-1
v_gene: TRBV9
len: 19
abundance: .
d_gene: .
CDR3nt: TGTGCCAGCAGCACCGCCGGGACACGGTACTCCCGCTCCTACAATGAGCAGTTCTTC
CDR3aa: CASSTAGTRYSRSYNEQFF

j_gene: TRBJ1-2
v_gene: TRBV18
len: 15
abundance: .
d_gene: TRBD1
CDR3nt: TGTGCCAGCTCACCAGGGACAGATGCCCCGCTCGGCTACACCTTC
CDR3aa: CASSPGTDAPLGYTF

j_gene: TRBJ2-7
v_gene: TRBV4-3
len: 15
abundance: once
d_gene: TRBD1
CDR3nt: TGCGCCAGCAGCGTGGACAGGGCGGGTTCCTACGAGCAGTACTTC
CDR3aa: CASSVDRAGSYEQYF

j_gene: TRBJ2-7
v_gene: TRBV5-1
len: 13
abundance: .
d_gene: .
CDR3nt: TGCGCCAGCAGCAGCGGGACAACCTACGAGCAGTACTTC
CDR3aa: CASSSGTTYEQYF

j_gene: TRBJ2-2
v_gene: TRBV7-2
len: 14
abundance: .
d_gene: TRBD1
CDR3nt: TGTGCCAGCAGCGCTATACAGGGGACCGGGGAGCTGTTTTTT
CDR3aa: CASSAIQGTGELFF